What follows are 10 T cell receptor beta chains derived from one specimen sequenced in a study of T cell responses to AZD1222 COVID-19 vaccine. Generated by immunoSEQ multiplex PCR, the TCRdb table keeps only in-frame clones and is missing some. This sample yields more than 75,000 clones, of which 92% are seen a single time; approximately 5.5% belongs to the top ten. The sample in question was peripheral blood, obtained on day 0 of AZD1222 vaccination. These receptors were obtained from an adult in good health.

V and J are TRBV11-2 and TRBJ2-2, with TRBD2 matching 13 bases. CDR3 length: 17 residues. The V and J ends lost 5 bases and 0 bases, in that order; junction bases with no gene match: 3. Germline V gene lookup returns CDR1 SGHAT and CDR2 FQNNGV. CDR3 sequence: CASSPGLAGANTGELFF. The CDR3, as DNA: TGTGCCAGCAGCCCCGGACTAGCGGGGGCGAACACCGGGGAGCTGTTTTTT.

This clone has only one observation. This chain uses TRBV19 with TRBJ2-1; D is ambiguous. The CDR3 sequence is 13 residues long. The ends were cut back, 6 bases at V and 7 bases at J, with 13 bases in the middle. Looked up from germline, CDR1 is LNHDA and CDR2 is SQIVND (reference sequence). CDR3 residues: CASRDETWNEQFF. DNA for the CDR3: TGTGCCAGTAGGGACGAGACATGGAATGAGCAGTTCTTC.

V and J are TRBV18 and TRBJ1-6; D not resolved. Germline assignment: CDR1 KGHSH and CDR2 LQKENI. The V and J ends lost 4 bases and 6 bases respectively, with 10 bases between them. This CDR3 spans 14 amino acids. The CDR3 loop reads CASSRESSNSPLHF. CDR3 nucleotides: TGTGCCAGCTCACGGGAATCGAGTAATTCACCCCTCCACTTT.

The CDR3 loop reads CASSELGQGNSPLHF. In nucleotides, the CDR3 is TGTGCCAGCAGTGAGTTAGGACAGGGGAACTCACCCCTCCACTTT. V gene TRBV6-4 combines with J gene TRBJ1-6, with 9 bases matching TRBD1. The ends lost 3 bases at V and 10 bases at J; junction bases unmatched: 7. This CDR3 comprises 15 residues. Germline loops: CDR1 MRHNA, CDR2 SNTAGT.

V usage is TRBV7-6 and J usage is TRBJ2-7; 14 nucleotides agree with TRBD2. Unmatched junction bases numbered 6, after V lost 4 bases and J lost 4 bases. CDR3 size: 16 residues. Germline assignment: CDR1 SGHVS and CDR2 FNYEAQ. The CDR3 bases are TGTGCCAGCAGCTCGGGGACTAGCGGGAGAACGTACGAGCAGTACTTC. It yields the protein CASSSGTSGRTYEQYF.

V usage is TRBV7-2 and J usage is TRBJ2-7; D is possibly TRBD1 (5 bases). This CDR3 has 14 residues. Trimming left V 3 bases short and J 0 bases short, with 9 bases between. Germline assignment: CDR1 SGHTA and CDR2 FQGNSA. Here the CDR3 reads CASSLTVSSYEQYF. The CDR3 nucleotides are TGTGCCAGCAGCTTGACAGTAAGCTCCTACGAGCAGTACTTC.

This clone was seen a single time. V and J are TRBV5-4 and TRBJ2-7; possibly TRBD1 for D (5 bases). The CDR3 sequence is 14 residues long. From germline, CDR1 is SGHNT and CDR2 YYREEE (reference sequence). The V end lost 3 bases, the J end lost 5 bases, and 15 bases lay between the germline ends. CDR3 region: CASSSSQGFHEQYF. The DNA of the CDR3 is TGTGCCAGCAGCTCTTCTCAGGGATTCCACGAGCAGTACTTC.

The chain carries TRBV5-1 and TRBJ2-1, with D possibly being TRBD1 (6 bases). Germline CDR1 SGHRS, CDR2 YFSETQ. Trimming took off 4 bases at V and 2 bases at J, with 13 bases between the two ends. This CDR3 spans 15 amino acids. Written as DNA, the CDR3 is TGCGCCAGCAGCCGAGGGGGATACGCCTACAATGAGCAGTTCTTC. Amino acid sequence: CASSRGGYAYNEQFF.

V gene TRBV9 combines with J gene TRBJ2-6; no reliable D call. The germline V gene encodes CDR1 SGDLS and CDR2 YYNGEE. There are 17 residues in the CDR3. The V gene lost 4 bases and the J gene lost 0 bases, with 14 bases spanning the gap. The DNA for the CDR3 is TGTGCCAGCAGCTTCCGGCAGGCCGACTCTGGGGCCAACGTCCTGACTTTC. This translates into CASSFRQADSGANVLTF. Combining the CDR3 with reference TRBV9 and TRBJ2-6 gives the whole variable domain DSGVTQTPKHLITATGQRVTLRCSPRSGDLSVYWYQQSLDQGLQFLIQYYNGEERAKGNILERFSAQQFPDLHSELNLSSLELGDSALYFCASSFRQADSGANVLTFGAGSRLTVL.

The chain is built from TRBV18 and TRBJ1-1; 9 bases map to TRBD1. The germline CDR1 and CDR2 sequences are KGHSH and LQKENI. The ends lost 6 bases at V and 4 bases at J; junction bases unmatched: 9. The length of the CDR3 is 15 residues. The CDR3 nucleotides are TGTGCCAGCTCGGAGAGACAGGGGGACATCACTGAAGCTTTCTTT. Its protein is CASSERQGDITEAFF.